These 19 T cell receptor beta chains originate from one sample sequenced in a study of chemoradiotherapy in HPV16-positive cancers. Generated by immunoSEQ multiplex PCR, the TCRdb table keeps only in-frame clones and is missing some. The sample records fewer than 70,000 clones, 90% being singletons. The sample consisted of blood, taken from a patient who underwent chemoradiotherapy. The source of these receptors is a human donor with HPV-associated anogenital cancer.

J is TRBJ1-1 and V is TRBV7-2; D not certain. V lost 1 base, J lost 1 base, and 7 bases lay in between. The germline CDR1 and CDR2 sequences are SGHTA and FQGNSA. CDR3 length: 14 amino acids. CDR3 loop: CASSLESWNTEAFF. The CDR3 DNA is TGTGCCAGCAGCTTAGAGAGCTGGAACACTGAAGCTTTCTTT.

This rearrangement joins TRBV5-4 to TRBJ1-6, with 11 bases identical to TRBD1. CDR3 length: 16 amino acids. From germline, CDR1 is SGHNT and CDR2 YYREEE (reference sequence). V shed 4 bases, J shed 9 bases, and the junction held 9 bases outside the gene matches. CDR3 loop: CASSRGDRGIGSPLHF. The DNA of the CDR3 is TGTGCCAGCAGCCGAGGGGACAGGGGGATAGGTTCACCCCTCCACTTT.

The V call is TRBV6-5, the J call TRBJ1-1, with TRBD1 matching 8 bases. This CDR3 has 13 amino acids. Germline lookup yields CDR1 MNHEY and CDR2 SVGAGI. With 6 bases clipped from V and 8 bases from J, the junction kept 8 bases outside the gene matches. CDR3 sequence: CASRLTGVGEAFF. The CDR3 DNA is TGTGCCAGCAGACTGACAGGGGTCGGAGAAGCTTTCTTT.

This chain uses TRBV7-8 with TRBJ1-1; 10 bases map to TRBD1. V trimming: 5 bases; J trimming: 3 bases; junction bases outside the gene matches: 9. The CDR3 loop spans 16 amino acids. Per germline, CDR1 SGHVS and CDR2 FQNEAQ. For the CDR3, the DNA is TGTGCCAGCAGCGTGGACAGGGGGTTAGCTCACACTGAAGCTTTCTTT. It is translated as CASSVDRGLAHTEAFF. Together with reference TRBV7-8 and TRBJ1-1, the CDR3 gives the full variable domain: GAGVSQSPRYKVAKRGQDVALRCDPISGHVSLFWYQQALGQGPEFLTYFQNEAQLDKSGLPSDRFFAERPEGSVSTLKIQRTQQEDSAVYLCASSVDRGLAHTEAFFGQGTRLTVV.

V and J are TRBV4-1 and TRBJ2-6; D unresolved. Germline V CDR1 and CDR2: MGHRA, YSYEKL. The CDR3 runs 17 residues. With 1 base removed from V and 0 bases from J, the gap between germline ends came to 10 bases. The CDR3 DNA is TGCGCCAGCAGCCAAGGGTCCCGAGCCTCTGGGGCCAACGTCCTGACTTTC. It specifies CASSQGSRASGANVLTF.

The genes are TRBV4-2 and TRBJ1-4, with TRBD1 identical over 8 bases. J gave up 2 bases and V 0 bases, and 5 bases lay outside the gene matches. The V gene's germline CDR1 is LGHNA and CDR2 YNFKEQ. This CDR3 has 17 amino acids. The chain's CDR3 is CASSQDQGARTNEKLFF. CDR3 coding DNA: TGTGCCAGCAGCCAAGATCAGGGGGCGCGGACTAATGAAAAACTGTTTTTT.

This sequence joins TRBV7-2 and TRBJ2-2; 11 positions agree with TRBD1. This CDR3 region has 15 residues. Losses at the gene ends were 5 bases for V and 7 bases for J; bases not matched to a gene: 6. Germline V gene sequence: CDR1 SGHTA, CDR2 FQGNSA. CDR3 in DNA: TGTGCCAGCAGCACCGGGACAGGGGGGATCGGGGAGCTGTTTTTT. The encoded protein is CASSTGTGGIGELFF.

This chain uses TRBV10-3 with TRBJ2-5; D is uncertain. The germline gives CDR1 ENHRY, CDR2 SYGVKD. CDR3 size: 12 residues. The V end was cut by 8 bases, the J end by 2 bases, with 9 bases between. CDR3 DNA: TGTGCCATCGCGGCAATACAAGAGACCCAGTACTTC. Protein sequence: CAIAAIQETQYF.

The J gene is TRBJ2-7, the V gene TRBV4-3; a possible D gene is TRBD1 (6 bases). This CDR3 has 16 amino acids. The V end lost 0 bases, the J end lost 5 bases, and 17 bases lay between the germline ends. Germline V lookup: CDR1 LGHNA, CDR2 YSLEER. CDR3: CASSQDWGPGSDEQYF. Written as DNA, the CDR3 is TGCGCCAGCAGCCAAGATTGGGGGCCAGGGTCGGACGAGCAGTACTTC.

A note on this clone: This sample also contains other DNA sequences that code for the same CDR3. The chain links TRBV2 to TRBJ1-5; possibly TRBD1 for D (6 bases). This CDR3 has 14 residues. CDR1 SNHLY and CDR2 FYNNEI come from the germline V gene. Trimming took 6 bases from V and 4 from J, leaving 13 bases between them. This CDR3 is CASRDRVSNQPQHF. The CDR3 coding sequence is TGTGCCAGCAGGGACAGAGTATCTAATCAGCCCCAGCATTTT.

The chain is built from TRBV29-1 and TRBJ2-1; 7 bases match TRBD2. The J segment lost 10 bases and the V segment lost 8 bases, leaving 14 bases of the junction unmatched. CDR1 and CDR2 (germline): SQVTM, ANQGSEA. The CDR3 contains 13 residues. CDR3: CSKTSARLGEQFF. Here the CDR3 DNA reads TGCAGCAAAACTAGCGCGAGGCTAGGGGAGCAGTTCTTC.

The chain has TRBV6-6 and TRBJ2-7; no clear D gene. CDR3 length equals 14 residues. Germline V CDR1 and CDR2: MNHNY, SVGAGI (reference sequence). The V gene lost 0 bases and the J gene lost 3 bases, with 9 bases spanning the gap. CDR3 DNA sequence: TGTGCCAGCAGTTACTCGAGTAGCAGCTACGAGCAGTACTTC. This gives the protein CASSYSSSSYEQYF.

The CDR3, as DNA: TGTGCTCATGGAGGACAGGGAAAGCAGTACTTC. It codes for CAHGGQGKQYF. This chain links TRBV12-5 with TRBJ2-7; 8 bases agree with TRBD1. This CDR3 is built from 11 residues. V lost 11 bases, J lost 8 bases, and 8 bases stayed unmatched. The germline V gene has CDR1 LGHNT and CDR2 FRNRAP.

The chain employs TRBV5-1 and TRBJ2-7, with D perhaps matching TRBD1 or TRBD2 (5 bases each). Germline-derived CDR1 and CDR2 are SGHRS and YFSETQ. The V end lost 4 bases, the J end lost 0 bases, and 8 bases lay between the germline ends. This CDR3 spans 13 amino acids. The CDR3 DNA reads TGCGCCAGCAGCGAGGGGAGCTCCTACGAGCAGTACTTC. Translation: CASSEGSSYEQYF. Filled out from reference TRBV5-1 and TRBJ2-7, the complete variable domain reads KAGVTQTPRYLIKTRGQQVTLSCSPISGHRSVSWYQQTPGQGLQFLFEYFSETQRNKGNFPGRFSGRQFSNSRSEMNVSTLELGDSALYLCASSEGSSYEQYFGPGTRLTVT.

This clone was seen only once. The chain couples TRBV19 to TRBJ2-7; TRBD2 matches at 9 bases. Germline loops: CDR1 LNHDA, CDR2 SQIVND (reference sequence). Trimming at V came to 3 bases and at J to 2 bases, leaving 14 bases not matched to a gene. CDR3 length: 18 amino acids. This CDR3 is CASSMGGRADYRAYEQYF. The CDR3 nucleotides read TGTGCCAGTAGTATGGGCGGGAGGGCCGATTACCGAGCCTACGAGCAGTACTTC.

The chain recombines TRBV10-3 with TRBJ2-2; D is tentatively TRBD1 or TRBD2 (6 bases each). V lost 10 bases and J lost 0, with 18 bases in between. This CDR3 has 16 residues. Looked up from germline, CDR1 is ENHRY and CDR2 is SYGVKD. CDR3 residues: CATKPTGASNTGELFF. The CDR3 DNA follows: TGTGCCACAAAGCCCACGGGGGCGTCGAACACCGGGGAGCTGTTTTTT.

V usage is TRBV6-6 and J usage is TRBJ1-2; 8 bases fit TRBD1. Germline CDR1 is MNHNY and CDR2 is SVGAGI (reference sequence). With V trimmed by 4 bases and J by 3 bases, 7 bases remained unmatched. This CDR3 is built from 15 residues. The CDR3 reads CASSSAGGADYGYTF. The DNA for the CDR3 is TGTGCCAGCAGTTCTGCAGGGGGCGCCGACTATGGCTACACCTTC.

The rearrangement joins TRBV18 to TRBJ2-7, with 10 bases matching TRBD1. Germline V gene lookup returns CDR1 KGHSH and CDR2 LQKENI. V gave up 4 bases and J gave up 4 bases; unmatched junction bases: 4. This CDR3 has 14 residues. CDR3 nucleotide sequence: TGTGCCAGCTCACAAGGGACAGGGGAGTACGAGCAGTACTTC. Protein product: CASSQGTGEYEQYF.

V and J are TRBV19 and TRBJ1-4; 12 nucleotides line up with TRBD1. The CDR3 covers 16 residues. The J segment lost 8 bases and the V segment lost 5 bases, leaving 9 bases of the junction unmatched. CDR1 LNHDA and CDR2 SQIVND come from the germline V gene (reference sequence). The DNA for the CDR3 is TGTGCCAGTAGTGTTGGGACAGGGGGCGCGGGGGAAAAACTGTTTTTT. Amino acids: CASSVGTGGAGEKLFF.